Following are 8 T cell receptor beta chains from one sample sequenced in a study of blood T cells in healthy people across ages. The use of a sample-barcoded 5' primer and a J-beta primer mix characterized a second PCR of 7 to 11 cycles. TCRdb itself ran the 5' RACE reads through MiXCR, one entry per CDR3 protein. The sample includes over 300,000 distinct CDR3 sequences, roughly half of them seen just once. The sample consisted of blood. The receptors here all came from a man in his 60s in good health.

This clonotype was picked up a small number of times. This chain connects TRBV9 to TRBJ2-1; maybe TRBD2 (6 bases). CDR1 SGDLS and CDR2 YYNGEE come from the germline V gene. V was shortened by 0 bases and J by 0 bases, with 16 bases between the two germline ends. The CDR3 totals 18 residues. The CDR3 loop is CASSVEAGSQSSYNEQFF. CDR3 nucleotides: TGTGCCAGCAGCGTAGAGGCGGGGTCCCAAAGCTCCTACAATGAGCAGTTCTTC.

This clonotype was picked up a small number of times. This chain joins TRBV20-1 and TRBJ2-7; 8 bases align to TRBD1. The germline V gene encodes CDR1 DFQATT and CDR2 SNEGSKA (reference sequence). The ends lost 5 bases at V and 2 bases at J; junction bases unmatched: 5. The CDR3 is 13 residues long. The CDR3: CSARDRITYEQYF. In DNA form, the CDR3 reads TGCAGTGCTCGGGACAGGATTACCTACGAGCAGTACTTC.

This clonotype was picked up a small number of times. The chain has TRBV6-5 and TRBJ1-2, with D possibly matching TRBD1 (6 bases). V was trimmed by 6 bases and J by 7 bases, leaving 18 bases between them. The germline CDR1 and CDR2 sequences are MNHEY and SVGAGI. This CDR3 has 14 residues. CDR3 bases: TGTGCCAGCAGGCCAACCCCAGGGGCGATTGGCTACACCTTC. It encodes CASRPTPGAIGYTF.

The chain recombines TRBV28 with TRBJ2-7, with 9 bases lining up with TRBD2. Germline V gene sequence: CDR1 MDHEN, CDR2 SYDVKM. V lost 3 bases, J lost 3 bases, and 9 bases stayed unmatched. This CDR3 contains 16 residues. Here the CDR3 reads CASSLTRAGGYYEQYF. DNA for the CDR3: TGTGCCAGCAGTTTGACCCGAGCGGGAGGTTACTACGAGCAGTACTTC.

The gene calls are TRBV20-1 and TRBJ2-5; the D gene is possibly TRBD2 (5 bases). Germline V gene lookup returns CDR1 DFQATT and CDR2 SNEGSKA (reference sequence). V was shortened by 3 bases and J by 11 bases, with 16 bases between the two germline ends. This CDR3 has 12 residues. CDR3 sequence: CSARSGNNVQYF. DNA for the CDR3: TGCAGTGCTAGGTCCGGGAACAATGTGCAGTACTTC.

The V gene is TRBV28, the J gene TRBJ2-5; the match to TRBD2 covers 7 bases. Germline CDR1 MDHEN, CDR2 SYDVKM. The V and J ends lost 1 base and 11 bases, in that order; junction bases with no gene match: 16. This CDR3 has 16 amino acids. The CDR3 protein is CASSLFVLAVYNEQYF. CDR3 DNA: TGTGCCAGCAGTTTATTCGTGCTAGCGGTCTACAATGAGCAGTACTTC.

This rearrangement joins TRBV12-3 or TRBV12-4 to TRBJ2-5; TRBD2 is a possible D gene (5 bases). CDR3 length equals 15 residues. With 3 bases removed from V and 5 bases from J, the gap between germline ends came to 16 bases. CDR3: CASSFLRTVQETQYF. The CDR3 DNA is TGTGCCAGCAGTTTTTTACGGACTGTTCAGGAGACCCAGTACTTC.

The gene calls are TRBV20-1 and TRBJ1-2, with TRBD1 as a possible D gene (6 bases). V dropped 6 bases and J dropped 0 bases, with 11 bases sitting between them. Germline-derived CDR1 and CDR2 are DFQATT and SNEGSKA (reference sequence). CDR3 length equals 13 residues. The CDR3 nucleotides read TGCAGTGCGTACAGGGACCCTAACTATGGCTACACCTTC. Translated: CSAYRDPNYGYTF.